Listed below are T cell receptor beta chains from one sample, sequenced in a study of radiation and T cells in renal cell carcinoma. Data came from immunoSEQ multiplex PCR; TCRdb stores just in-frame clones and leaves some out. The sample holds around 75,000 clones, 82% seen once. The sequencing here drew on blood, taken from a patient whose treatment included radiotherapy and nephrectomy. The source of these receptors is a man between 60 and 75 years old with renal cell carcinoma. Each CDR3 is given with its conserved first and last residue. Each record gives: V gene, D gene, clone size, J gene, CDR3 protein, CDR3 DNA. The D gene is left open where the match is weak. Clone size is given for some rows only: seen once, a few or many times, or a class if the clone is expanded.

v_gene: TRBV7-3; d_gene: NA; abundance: NA; j_gene: TRBJ2-1; CDR3aa: CASSPGRGLGNEQFF; CDR3nt: TGTGCCAGCAGCCCCGGTAGGGGGTTGGGCAATGAGCAGTTCTTC
v_gene: TRBV9; d_gene: NA; abundance: NA; j_gene: TRBJ2-5; CDR3aa: CASSARLDQETQYF; CDR3nt: TGTGCCAGCAGCGCCCGGCTGGACCAAGAGACCCAGTACTTC
v_gene: TRBV7-9; d_gene: NA; abundance: NA; j_gene: TRBJ2-1; CDR3aa: CASSLVLGYNEQFF; CDR3nt: TGTGCCAGCAGCTTAGTTTTAGGATACAATGAGCAGTTCTTC
v_gene: TRBV2; d_gene: NA; abundance: few; j_gene: TRBJ1-5; CDR3aa: CASKGSNQPQHF; CDR3nt: TGTGCCAGCAAGGGTAGCAATCAGCCCCAGCATTTT
v_gene: TRBV2; d_gene: TRBD1; abundance: NA; j_gene: TRBJ1-5; CDR3aa: CASKDRAFSNQPQHF; CDR3nt: TGTGCCAGCAAAGACAGGGCTTTTAGCAATCAGCCCCAGCATTTT
v_gene: TRBV7-8; d_gene: NA; abundance: NA; j_gene: TRBJ1-2; CDR3aa: CASSLPQAYGYTF; CDR3nt: TGTGCCAGCAGCTTACCACAGGCTTATGGCTACACCTTC
v_gene: TRBV4-2; d_gene: NA; abundance: few; j_gene: TRBJ1-4; CDR3aa: CASSQGGGNEKLFF; CDR3nt: TGTGCCAGCAGCCAAGGAGGGGGTAATGAAAAACTGTTTTTT
v_gene: TRBV27; d_gene: NA; abundance: once; j_gene: TRBJ2-7; CDR3aa: CASSKAGSISYEQYF; CDR3nt: TGTGCCAGCAGTAAAGCGGGCTCCATCTCCTACGAGCAGTACTTC
v_gene: TRBV28; d_gene: NA; abundance: NA; j_gene: TRBJ2-3; CDR3aa: CASSPQLGSTDTQYF; CDR3nt: TGTGCCAGCAGTCCGCAACTCGGAAGCACAGATACGCAGTATTTT
v_gene: TRBV5-1; d_gene: NA; abundance: NA; j_gene: TRBJ1-1; CDR3aa: CASGVGGNTEAFF; CDR3nt: TGCGCCAGCGGCGTCGGGGGGAACACTGAAGCTTTCTTT
v_gene: TRBV18; d_gene: NA; abundance: NA; j_gene: TRBJ1-4; CDR3aa: CASSPGGPEKLFF; CDR3nt: TGTGCCAGCTCACCAGGAGGGCCTGAAAAACTGTTTTTT
v_gene: TRBV5-4; d_gene: TRBD1; abundance: NA; j_gene: TRBJ1-4; CDR3aa: CASSLAGGGGVDEKLFF; CDR3nt: TGTGCCAGCAGCTTGGCCGGAGGGGGCGGGGTGGATGAAAAACTGTTTTTT
v_gene: TRBV6-5; d_gene: TRBD2; abundance: NA; j_gene: TRBJ2-3; CDR3aa: CASTRAGVPTDTQYF; CDR3nt: TGTGCCAGCACTCGAGCGGGAGTTCCGACAGATACGCAGTATTTT
v_gene: TRBV6-1; d_gene: NA; abundance: once; j_gene: TRBJ2-2; CDR3aa: CASRQLAATGELFF; CDR3nt: TGTGCCAGCAGGCAGTTGGCGGCCACCGGGGAGCTGTTTTTT
v_gene: TRBV11-1; d_gene: NA; abundance: few; j_gene: TRBJ2-6; CDR3aa: CASSPLTAGANVLTF; CDR3nt: TGTGCCAGCAGCCCCCTGACAGCGGGGGCCAACGTCCTGACTTTC
v_gene: TRBV6-6; d_gene: NA; abundance: few; j_gene: TRBJ2-2; CDR3aa: CASSYSNTGTEGLFF; CDR3nt: TGTGCCAGCAGTTACTCGAACACAGGGACGGAGGGGCTGTTTTTT
v_gene: TRBV5-4; d_gene: TRBD1; abundance: few; j_gene: TRBJ2-7; CDR3aa: CASSLQGQPYEQYF; CDR3nt: TGTGCCAGCAGCCTGCAGGGACAGCCCTACGAGCAGTACTTC
v_gene: TRBV28; d_gene: TRBD1; abundance: NA; j_gene: TRBJ1-5; CDR3aa: CASRAGTEYQPQHF; CDR3nt: TGTGCCAGCAGGGCCGGGACAGAGTATCAGCCCCAGCATTTT
v_gene: TRBV5-4; d_gene: NA; abundance: NA; j_gene: TRBJ1-2; CDR3aa: CASSLAASRGGYTF; CDR3nt: TGTGCCAGCAGCTTGGCCGCAAGCCGAGGCGGCTACACCTTC
v_gene: TRBV6-1; d_gene: NA; abundance: NA; j_gene: TRBJ2-7; CDR3aa: CPLRDFLSYEQYF; CDR3nt: TGTCCCCTCCGGGACTTTCTATCCTACGAGCAGTACTTC
v_gene: TRBV27; d_gene: NA; abundance: NA; j_gene: TRBJ2-3; CDR3aa: CASSSQGNTQYF; CDR3nt: TGTGCCAGCAGTTCACAGGGAAATACGCAGTATTTT
v_gene: TRBV7-3; d_gene: TRBD2; abundance: NA; j_gene: TRBJ2-1; CDR3aa: CASSLPGGGNEQFF; CDR3nt: TGTGCCAGCAGCTTACCGGGAGGCGGAAATGAGCAGTTCTTC
v_gene: TRBV27; d_gene: TRBD1; abundance: NA; j_gene: TRBJ1-2; CDR3aa: CASSLSPAGQGELGYTF; CDR3nt: TGTGCCAGCAGTTTATCCCCTGCCGGACAGGGGGAGCTAGGCTACACCTTC
v_gene: TRBV6-1; d_gene: TRBD1; abundance: NA; j_gene: TRBJ2-7; CDR3aa: CASSEDRLSSYEQYF; CDR3nt: TGTGCCAGCAGTGAGGACAGGTTGTCCTCCTACGAGCAGTACTTC
v_gene: TRBV4-1; d_gene: NA; abundance: NA; j_gene: TRBJ1-5; CDR3aa: CASSQDAAGTIRPQHF; CDR3nt: TGCGCCAGCAGCCAAGACGCGGCAGGGACAATCAGGCCCCAGCATTTT
v_gene: TRBV7-2; d_gene: TRBD1; abundance: NA; j_gene: TRBJ2-3; CDR3aa: CASGALWTGYTQYF; CDR3nt: TGTGCCAGCGGAGCTTTGTGGACAGGGTATACGCAGTATTTT
v_gene: TRBV7-8; d_gene: NA; abundance: NA; j_gene: TRBJ2-7; CDR3aa: CASSRGSSYEQYF; CDR3nt: TGTGCCAGCAGTAGGGGATCCTCCTACGAGCAGTACTTC
v_gene: TRBV28; d_gene: NA; abundance: NA; j_gene: TRBJ2-1; CDR3aa: CASSFPTDNEQFF; CDR3nt: TGTGCCAGCAGCTTCCCCACGGACAATGAGCAGTTCTTC
v_gene: TRBV18; d_gene: NA; abundance: NA; j_gene: TRBJ2-7; CDR3aa: CASSLPEEQYF; CDR3nt: TGTGCCAGCTCCCTGCCGGAGGAGCAGTACTTC
v_gene: TRBV6-6; d_gene: NA; abundance: NA; j_gene: TRBJ2-5; CDR3aa: CASSRTQSGETQYF; CDR3nt: TGTGCCAGCAGTCGAACCCAGAGCGGTGAGACCCAGTACTTC
v_gene: TRBV10-3; d_gene: NA; abundance: NA; j_gene: TRBJ2-7; CDR3aa: CAISELGALVNEQYF; CDR3nt: TGTGCCATCAGTGAGTTAGGAGCTCTGGTAAACGAGCAGTACTTC
v_gene: TRBV7-2; d_gene: NA; abundance: NA; j_gene: TRBJ2-7; CDR3aa: CASSPDWSRLEQYF; CDR3nt: TGTGCCAGCAGCCCTGACTGGAGCCGTCTCGAGCAGTACTTC
v_gene: TRBV4-1; d_gene: NA; abundance: NA; j_gene: TRBJ2-7; CDR3aa: CASSQDLAGPFEQYF; CDR3nt: TGCGCCAGCAGCCAAGATCTGGCAGGGCCCTTCGAGCAGTACTTC
v_gene: TRBV2; d_gene: TRBD2; abundance: NA; j_gene: TRBJ2-2; CDR3aa: CASTTSGRSRTGELFF; CDR3nt: TGTGCCAGCACGACTAGCGGGAGGTCGCGCACCGGGGAGCTGTTTTTT
v_gene: TRBV9; d_gene: NA; abundance: NA; j_gene: TRBJ1-1; CDR3aa: CASSVAPENTEAFF; CDR3nt: TGTGCCAGCAGCGTAGCCCCGGAGAACACTGAAGCTTTCTTT
v_gene: TRBV7-9; d_gene: TRBD1; abundance: NA; j_gene: TRBJ2-7; CDR3aa: CASRLDRVGSYEQYF; CDR3nt: TGTGCCAGCAGATTAGACAGGGTGGGTTCCTACGAGCAGTACTTC
v_gene: TRBV29-1; d_gene: TRBD2; abundance: NA; j_gene: TRBJ2-1; CDR3aa: CSAPLAGVRNEQFF; CDR3nt: TGCAGCGCCCCCCTAGCGGGAGTTCGAAATGAGCAGTTCTTC
v_gene: TRBV27; d_gene: NA; abundance: NA; j_gene: TRBJ2-5; CDR3aa: CATSRSLGAQETQYF; CDR3nt: TGTGCCACCTCACGAAGCCTGGGCGCCCAAGAGACCCAGTACTTC
v_gene: TRBV5-1; d_gene: NA; abundance: NA; j_gene: TRBJ2-7; CDR3aa: CASSLNRAGSSYEQYF; CDR3nt: TGCGCCAGCAGCTTGAACAGGGCAGGGAGCTCCTACGAGCAGTACTTC
v_gene: TRBV4-2; d_gene: TRBD2; abundance: NA; j_gene: TRBJ2-1; CDR3aa: CASSHHMTSALYNEQFF; CDR3nt: TGTGCCAGCAGCCACCACATGACTAGCGCCCTCTACAATGAGCAGTTCTTC